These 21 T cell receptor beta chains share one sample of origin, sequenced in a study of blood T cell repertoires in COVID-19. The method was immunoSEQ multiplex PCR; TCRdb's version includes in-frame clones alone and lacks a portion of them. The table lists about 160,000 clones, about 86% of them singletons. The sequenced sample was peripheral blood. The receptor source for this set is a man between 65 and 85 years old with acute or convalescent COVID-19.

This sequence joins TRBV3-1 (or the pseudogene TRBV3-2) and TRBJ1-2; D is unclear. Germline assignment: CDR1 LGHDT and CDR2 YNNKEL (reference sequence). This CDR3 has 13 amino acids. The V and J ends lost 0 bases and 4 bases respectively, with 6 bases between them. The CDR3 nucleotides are TGTGCCAGCAGCCAAGAACAGAGCTATGGCTACACCTTC. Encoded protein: CASSQEQSYGYTF.

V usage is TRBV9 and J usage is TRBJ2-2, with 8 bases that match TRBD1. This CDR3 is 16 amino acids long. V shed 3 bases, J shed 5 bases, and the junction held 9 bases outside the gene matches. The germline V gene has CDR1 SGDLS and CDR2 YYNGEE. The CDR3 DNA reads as TGTGCCAGCAGCGCCCGGGGGACAGGACGGACCGGGGAGCTGTTTTTT. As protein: CASSARGTGRTGELFF.

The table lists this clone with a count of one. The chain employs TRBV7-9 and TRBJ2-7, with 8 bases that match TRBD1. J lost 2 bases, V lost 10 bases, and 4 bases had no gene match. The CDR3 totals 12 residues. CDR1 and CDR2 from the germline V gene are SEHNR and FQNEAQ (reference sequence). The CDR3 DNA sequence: TGTGCCACCGGGACAGGCCCCTACGAGCAGTACTTC. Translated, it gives CATGTGPYEQYF.

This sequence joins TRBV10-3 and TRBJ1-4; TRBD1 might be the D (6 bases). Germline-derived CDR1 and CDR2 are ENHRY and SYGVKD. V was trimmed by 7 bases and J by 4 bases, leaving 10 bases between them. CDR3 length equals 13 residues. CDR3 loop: CAITQGFNEKLFF. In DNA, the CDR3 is TGTGCCATCACGCAGGGGTTTAATGAAAAACTGTTTTTT.

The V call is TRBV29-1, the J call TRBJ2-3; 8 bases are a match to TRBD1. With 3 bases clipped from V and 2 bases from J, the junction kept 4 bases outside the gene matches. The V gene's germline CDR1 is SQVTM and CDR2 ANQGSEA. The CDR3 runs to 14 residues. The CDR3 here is CSVDSDRATDTQYF. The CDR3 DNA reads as TGCAGCGTTGATTCGGACAGGGCCACAGATACGCAGTATTTT.

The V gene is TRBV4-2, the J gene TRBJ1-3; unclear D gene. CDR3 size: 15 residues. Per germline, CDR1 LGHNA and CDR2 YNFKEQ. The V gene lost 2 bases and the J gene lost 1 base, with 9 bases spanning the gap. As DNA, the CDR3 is TGTGCCAGCAGCCAAACAGTTCTATCTGGAAACACCATATATTTT. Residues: CASSQTVLSGNTIYF.

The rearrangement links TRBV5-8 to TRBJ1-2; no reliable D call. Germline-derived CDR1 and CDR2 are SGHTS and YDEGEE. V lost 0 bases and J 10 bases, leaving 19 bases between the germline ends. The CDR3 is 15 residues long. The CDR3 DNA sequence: TGTGCCAGCAGCTTGGTGAGGAGCGGACGTCTTTCCTACACCTTC. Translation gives CASSLVRSGRLSYTF.

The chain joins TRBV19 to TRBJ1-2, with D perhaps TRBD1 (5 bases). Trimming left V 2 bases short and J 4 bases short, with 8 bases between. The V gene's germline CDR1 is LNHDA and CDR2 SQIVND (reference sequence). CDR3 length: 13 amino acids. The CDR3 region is CASSIQGVYGYTF. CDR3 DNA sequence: TGTGCCAGTAGTATACAGGGTGTCTATGGCTACACCTTC.

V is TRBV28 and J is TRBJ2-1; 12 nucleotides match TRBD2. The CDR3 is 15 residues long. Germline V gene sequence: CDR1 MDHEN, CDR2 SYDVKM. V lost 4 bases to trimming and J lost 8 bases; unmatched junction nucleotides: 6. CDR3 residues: CASSSSGRGDDEQFF. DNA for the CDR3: TGTGCCAGCAGTTCTAGCGGGAGGGGGGACGATGAGCAGTTCTTC.

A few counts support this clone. Here the CDR3 reads CASSMRGVRNQPQHF. CDR3 nucleotide sequence: TGTGCCAGTAGTATGCGGGGGGTTCGCAATCAGCCCCAGCATTTT. This chain joins TRBV19 and TRBJ1-5; a possible D gene is TRBD1 (5 bases). Trimming stripped 3 bases from V and 2 bases from J, with 11 bases between. The CDR3 is 15 amino acids. Germline CDR1 and CDR2: LNHDA and SQIVND (reference sequence).

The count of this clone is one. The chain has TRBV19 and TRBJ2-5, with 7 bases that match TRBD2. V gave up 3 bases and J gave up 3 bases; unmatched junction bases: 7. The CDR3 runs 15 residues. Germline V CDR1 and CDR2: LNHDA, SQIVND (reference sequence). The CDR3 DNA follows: TGTGCCAGTAGTATCGTTGCGGGAGAGGAAGAGACCCAGTACTTC. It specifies CASSIVAGEEETQYF.

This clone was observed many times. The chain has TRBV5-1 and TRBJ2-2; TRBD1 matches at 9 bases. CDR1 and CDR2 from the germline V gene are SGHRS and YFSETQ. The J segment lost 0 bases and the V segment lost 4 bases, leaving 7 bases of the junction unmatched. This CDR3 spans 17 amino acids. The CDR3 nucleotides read TGCGCCAGCAGCCCCGCGGGACAGGGCGCGAACACCGGGGAGCTGTTTTTT. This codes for CASSPAGQGANTGELFF.

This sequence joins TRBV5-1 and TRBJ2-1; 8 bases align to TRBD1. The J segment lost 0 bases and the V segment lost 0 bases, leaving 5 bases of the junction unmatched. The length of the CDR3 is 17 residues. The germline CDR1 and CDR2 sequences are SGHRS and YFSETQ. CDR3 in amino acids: CASSLVQGDYSYNEQFF. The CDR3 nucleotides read TGCGCCAGCAGCTTGGTACAGGGGGATTACTCCTACAATGAGCAGTTCTTC.

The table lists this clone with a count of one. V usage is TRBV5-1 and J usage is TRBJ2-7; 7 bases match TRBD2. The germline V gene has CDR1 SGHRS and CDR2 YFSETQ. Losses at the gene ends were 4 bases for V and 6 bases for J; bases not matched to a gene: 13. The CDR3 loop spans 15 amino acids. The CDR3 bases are TGCGCCAGCAGCCTAGGTCAGGGAGGGGACTCCGAGCAGTACTTC. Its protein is CASSLGQGGDSEQYF.

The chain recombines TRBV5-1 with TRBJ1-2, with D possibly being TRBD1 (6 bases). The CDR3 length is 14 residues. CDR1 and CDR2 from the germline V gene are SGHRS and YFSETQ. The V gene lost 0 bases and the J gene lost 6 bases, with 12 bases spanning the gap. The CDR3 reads CASSLVAGVDGYTF. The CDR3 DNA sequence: TGCGCCAGCAGCTTGGTAGCAGGGGTAGATGGCTACACCTTC.

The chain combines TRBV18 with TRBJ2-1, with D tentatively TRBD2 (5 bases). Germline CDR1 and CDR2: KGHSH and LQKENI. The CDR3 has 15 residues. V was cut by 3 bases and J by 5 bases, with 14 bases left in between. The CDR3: CASSPSAFSDNEQFF. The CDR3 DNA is TGTGCCAGCTCACCTTCCGCTTTTAGCGACAATGAGCAGTTCTTC.

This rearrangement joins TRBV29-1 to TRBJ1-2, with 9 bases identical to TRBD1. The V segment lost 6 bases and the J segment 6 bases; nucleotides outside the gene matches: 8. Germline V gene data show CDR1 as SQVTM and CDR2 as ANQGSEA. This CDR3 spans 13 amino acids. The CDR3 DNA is TGCAGCGTCCCCCGGACAGGGGTGGATGGCTACACCTTC. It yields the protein CSVPRTGVDGYTF.

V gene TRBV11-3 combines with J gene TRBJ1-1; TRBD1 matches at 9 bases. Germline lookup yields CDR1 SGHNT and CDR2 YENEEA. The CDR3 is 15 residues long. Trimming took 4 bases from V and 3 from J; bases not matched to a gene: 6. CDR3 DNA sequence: TGTGCCAGCAGCTCCGGGACAGGGCCCTACACTGAAGCTTTCTTT. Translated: CASSSGTGPYTEAFF.

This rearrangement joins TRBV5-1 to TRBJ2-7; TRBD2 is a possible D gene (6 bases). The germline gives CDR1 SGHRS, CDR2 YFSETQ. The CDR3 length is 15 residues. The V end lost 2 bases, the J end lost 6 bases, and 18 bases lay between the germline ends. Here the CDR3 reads CASSFTGERDFEQYF. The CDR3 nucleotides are TGCGCCAGCAGCTTTACGGGAGAAAGGGATTTCGAGCAGTACTTC.

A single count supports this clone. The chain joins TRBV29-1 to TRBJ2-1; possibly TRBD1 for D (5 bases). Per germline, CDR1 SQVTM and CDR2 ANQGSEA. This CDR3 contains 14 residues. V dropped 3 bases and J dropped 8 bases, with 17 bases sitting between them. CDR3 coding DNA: TGCAGCGTTGAGGCAGGGCAAGTTGGGGATGAGCAGTTCTTC. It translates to CSVEAGQVGDEQFF.

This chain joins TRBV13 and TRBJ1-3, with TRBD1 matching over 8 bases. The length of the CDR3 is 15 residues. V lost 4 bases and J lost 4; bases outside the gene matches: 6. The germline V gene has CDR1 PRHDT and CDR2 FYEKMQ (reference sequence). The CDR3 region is CASSSQGARGNTIYF. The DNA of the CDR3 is TGTGCCAGCAGCTCCCAGGGGGCGCGGGGAAACACCATATATTTT. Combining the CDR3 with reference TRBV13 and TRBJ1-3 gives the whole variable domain AAGVIQSPRHLIKEKRETATLKCYPIPRHDTVYWYQQGPGQDPQFLISFYEKMQSDKGSIPDRFSAQQFSDYHSELNMSSLELGDSALYFCASSSQGARGNTIYFGEGSWLTVV.